The clone carrying this T cell receptor (beta chain) was found a few times. As yet, its antigen is unknown. cDNA reverse transcribed from extracted RNA served as the sequencing template. Only in-frame clones appear in the TCRdb table, and some are missing; sequencing was by immunoSEQ multiplex PCR. The table includes more than 150,000 clones, over 50% detected once. The data stem from a study of CD8+ T cells in alopecia areata. Points from the study as a whole: Scalp samples also yield sequences of resident alphabeta T cells from normal skin.

CDR1 and CDR2 from the germline V gene are MNHEY and SVGAGI. This CDR3 spans 14 amino acids. The V end lost 4 bases, the J end lost 3 bases, and 13 bases lay between the germline ends. Sequencing used CD4+ T cells sorted from blood, obtained at week 0. The receptor was derived from a human donor with alopecia areata. This sequence joins TRBV6-5 and TRBJ2-7; the D gene could be TRBD1 or TRBD2 (5 bases each). CDR3 coding DNA: TGTGCCAGCAGTTCCCCAGGGACGGGCTACGAGCAGTACTTC. Translation: CASSSPGTGYEQYF.